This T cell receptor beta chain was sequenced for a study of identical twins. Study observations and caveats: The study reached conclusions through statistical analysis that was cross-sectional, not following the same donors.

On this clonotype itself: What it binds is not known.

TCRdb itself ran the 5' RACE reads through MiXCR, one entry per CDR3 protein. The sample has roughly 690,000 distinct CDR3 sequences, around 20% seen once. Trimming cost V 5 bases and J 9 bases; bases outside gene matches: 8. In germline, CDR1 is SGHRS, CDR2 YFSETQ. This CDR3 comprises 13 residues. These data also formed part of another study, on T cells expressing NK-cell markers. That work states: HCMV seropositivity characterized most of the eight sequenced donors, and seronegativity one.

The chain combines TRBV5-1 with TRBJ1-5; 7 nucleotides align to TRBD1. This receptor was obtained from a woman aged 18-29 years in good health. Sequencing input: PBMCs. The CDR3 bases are TGCGCCAGCAGACCCGACAGGGCCGGGCCCCAGCATTTT. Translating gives CASRPDRAGPQHF.